This entry features one T cell receptor (beta chain) sequence. The antigen remains undetermined. Possible read error: a much larger clone is one base away. The time point was: persistent/refractory GD, antithyroid drugs over 5 years with positive TRAb. There was RNA extracted from PBMCs, and the TCR library was made from it. This specimen belongs to a study of regulatory T cells in long-lasting Graves disease. Overall study: Persistent cases took antithyroid drugs over 5 years and stayed TSH receptor antibody positive. The study, taken as a whole, reports: Persistent cases favored TRBV28, TRBJ1-2 and TRBJ2-5. TCR diversity was lower in persistent than newly diagnosed Graves' disease.

Sequencing libraries for TCR beta were prepared with iRepertoire HTBI primers and Arm-PCR of CDR3 regions. One entry per CDR3 protein results from TCRdb running MiXCR on the multiplex PCR reads. The sample records hundreds of thousands of distinct CDR3 sequences, 20% to 25% being singletons. Deletions cut 4 bases from V and 5 bases from J, with 15 bases between. The CDR3 extends over 14 amino acids. The V gene's germline CDR1 is MGHDK and CDR2 SYGVNS. The chain employs TRBV25-1 and TRBJ2-7, with D unclear. The sample in question was peripheral blood mononuclear cells (PBMCs), obtained when the disease was refractory, from a patient treated with antithyroid drugs. This TCR was sampled from a female donor with Graves disease. Here the CDR3 reads CASSAETLHNEQYF. The CDR3 nucleotides are TGTGCCAGCAGTGCCGAGACTCTGCACAACGAGCAGTACTTC.